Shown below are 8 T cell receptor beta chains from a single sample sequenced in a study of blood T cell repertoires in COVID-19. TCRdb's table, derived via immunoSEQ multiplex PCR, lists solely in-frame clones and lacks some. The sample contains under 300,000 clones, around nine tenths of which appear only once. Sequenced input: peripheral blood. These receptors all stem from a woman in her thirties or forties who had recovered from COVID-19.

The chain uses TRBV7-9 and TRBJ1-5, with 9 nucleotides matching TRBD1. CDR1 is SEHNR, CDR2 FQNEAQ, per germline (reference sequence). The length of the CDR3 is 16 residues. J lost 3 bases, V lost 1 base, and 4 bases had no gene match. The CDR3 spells CASSLGQGVHNQPQHF. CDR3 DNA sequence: TGTGCCAGCAGCTTAGGACAGGGGGTCCACAATCAGCCCCAGCATTTT.

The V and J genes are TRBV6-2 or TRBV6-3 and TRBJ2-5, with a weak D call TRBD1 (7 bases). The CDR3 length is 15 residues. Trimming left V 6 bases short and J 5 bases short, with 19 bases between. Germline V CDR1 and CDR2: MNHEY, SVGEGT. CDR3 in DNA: TGTGCCAGCAGCCCCGTGTCGGCAGGGGGGGAGACCCAGTACTTC. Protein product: CASSPVSAGGETQYF.

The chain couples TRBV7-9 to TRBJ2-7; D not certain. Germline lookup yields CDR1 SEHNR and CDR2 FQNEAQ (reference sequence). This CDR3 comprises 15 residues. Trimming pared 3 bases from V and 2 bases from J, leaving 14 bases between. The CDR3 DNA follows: TGTGCCAGCAGCTTCGCCACCAGGCCACCCTACGAGCAGTACTTC. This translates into CASSFATRPPYEQYF.

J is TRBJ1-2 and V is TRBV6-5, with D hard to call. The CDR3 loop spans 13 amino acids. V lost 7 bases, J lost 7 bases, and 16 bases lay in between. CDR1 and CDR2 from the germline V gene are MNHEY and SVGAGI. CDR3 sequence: CASTDWFKRGYTF. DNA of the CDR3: TGTGCCAGCACCGACTGGTTTAAGCGTGGCTACACCTTC.

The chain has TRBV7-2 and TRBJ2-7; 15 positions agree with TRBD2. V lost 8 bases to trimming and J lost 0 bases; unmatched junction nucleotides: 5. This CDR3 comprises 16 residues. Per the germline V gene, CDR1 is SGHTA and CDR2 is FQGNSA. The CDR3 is CASGLAGGGSSYEQYF. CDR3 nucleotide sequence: TGTGCCAGCGGACTAGCGGGAGGGGGAAGCTCCTACGAGCAGTACTTC.

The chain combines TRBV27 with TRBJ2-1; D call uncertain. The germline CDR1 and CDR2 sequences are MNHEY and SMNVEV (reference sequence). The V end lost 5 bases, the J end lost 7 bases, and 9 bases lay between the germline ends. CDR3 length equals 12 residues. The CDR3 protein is CASSHTLNEQFF. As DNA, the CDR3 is TGTGCCAGCAGTCACACACTAAATGAGCAGTTCTTC.

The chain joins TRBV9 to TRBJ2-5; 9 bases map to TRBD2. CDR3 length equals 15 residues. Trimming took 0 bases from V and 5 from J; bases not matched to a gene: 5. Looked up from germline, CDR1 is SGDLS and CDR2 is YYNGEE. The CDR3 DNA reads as TGTGCCAGCAGCGTAGGGGGTAGCGGGAGTGAGACCCAGTACTTC. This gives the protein CASSVGGSGSETQYF.

Here the CDR3 reads CASSPISSGAYNEQFF. CDR3 DNA: TGTGCCAGCAGCCCAATCTCTAGCGGGGCCTACAATGAGCAGTTCTTC. The rearrangement uses TRBV9 and TRBJ2-1; 9 bases fit TRBD2. This CDR3 contains 16 residues. The trim removed 4 bases at V and 2 bases at J, leaving 7 bases unmatched. The germline CDR1 and CDR2 sequences are SGDLS and YYNGEE.